These T cell receptor beta chains were read from a single sample in a study of blood T cell repertoires in COVID-19. Clones were sequenced by immunoSEQ multiplex PCR, and TCRdb holds only the in-frame ones, with some missing. Of about 130,000 clones in the sample, 65% to 90% were seen once. Input material: PBMCs or T cells enriched from blood (not recorded which). Source of these receptors: a woman in her 50s who had recovered from COVID-19. The CDR3 runs from the conserved cysteine through the conserved F or W. The D gene is left open where the match is weak. Size is stated for part of the rows, as once, few or many counts, or as a class when the clone is expanded.

V gene	clone size	D gene	J gene	CDR3 DNA	CDR3 protein
TRBV4-1	NA	TRBD1	TRBJ1-2	TGCGCCAGCAGCCAAGATTTGCGCACAGGGGGTTTGGGCTACACCTTC	CASSQDLRTGGLGYTF
TRBV6-5	NA	NA	TRBJ1-2	TGTGCCAGCAGTTACTCTGGAGGGGGCTACACCTTC	CASSYSGGGYTF
TRBV13	NA	NA	TRBJ2-3	TGTGCCAGCAGCTTAGCTGGCACAGATACGCAGTATTTT	CASSLAGTDTQYF
TRBV7-2	NA	TRBD2	TRBJ2-3	TGTGCCCTGGCTAGCGGGGAAATCACAGATACGCAGTATTTT	CALASGEITDTQYF
TRBV13	NA	NA	TRBJ1-4	TGTGCCAGCAGCTTAGGGAGCCAGGGAAAACTGTTTTTT	CASSLGSQGKLFF
TRBV5-4	NA	TRBD1	TRBJ2-7	TGTGCCAGCAGCTCCGGGGGACAGGGGCCTTCGAGGGAGCAGTACTTC	CASSSGGQGPSREQYF
TRBV5-4	NA	TRBD2	TRBJ2-3	TGTGCCAGCAGTTTGACTAGCGGGGGGGCCCCAGATACGCAGTATTTT	CASSLTSGGAPDTQYF
TRBV18	NA	TRBD1	TRBJ1-6	TGTGCCAGCTCTCCGGGGACAGGGGACAATTCACCCCTCCACTTT	CASSPGTGDNSPLHF
TRBV27	NA	NA	TRBJ2-7	TGTGCCAGCGCCGTCGCGGGGTCTATGTACGAGCAGTACTTC	CASAVAGSMYEQYF
TRBV12-3/TRBV12-4	NA	NA	TRBJ1-1	TGTGCCAGCAGTATTATATCCACTGAAGCTTTCTTT	CASSIISTEAFF
TRBV2	NA	NA	TRBJ1-1	TGTGCCAGCACGAGTTCGAACACTGAAGCTTTCTTT	CASTSSNTEAFF
TRBV10-2	few	NA	TRBJ1-5	TGCGCCAGCAGTGTAAGCAGGGGTAATCAGCCCCAGCATTTT	CASSVSRGNQPQHF
TRBV5-1	NA	NA	TRBJ2-7	TGCGCCAGCAAGACAGACCTCTCCTACGAGCAGTACTTC	CASKTDLSYEQYF
TRBV6-5	NA	TRBD1	TRBJ1-3	TGTGCCACAACAGGGGGCCGAAACACCATATATTTT	CATTGGRNTIYF
TRBV6-4	NA	TRBD1	TRBJ1-1	TGTGCCAGCACAGCAAGGGGGCAGAGCACTGAAGCTTTCTTT	CASTARGQSTEAFF
TRBV5-1	once	TRBD2	TRBJ2-3	TGCGCCAGCAGCTTGTTACTAGCGGGGTTAGATACGCAGTATTTT	CASSLLLAGLDTQYF
TRBV7-6	few	TRBD2	TRBJ2-3	TGTGCCAGCAGCCCTACCCGTTCTAGCGGGGGGGCCACAAGCACAGATACGCAGTATTTT	CASSPTRSSGGATSTDTQYF
TRBV5-5	NA	TRBD1	TRBJ1-3	TGTGCCAGCAGCTTGGTTGAGGGGGCGCCTGGAAACACCATATATTTT	CASSLVEGAPGNTIYF
TRBV6-1	once	TRBD1	TRBJ2-2	TGTGCCAGCAGTGAAGCGGACAGGTACACCGGGGAGCTGTTTTTT	CASSEADRYTGELFF
TRBV5-1	NA	NA	TRBJ2-3	TGCGCCAGCAGCTTCGGCGGGGCGAGCACAGATACGCAGTATTTT	CASSFGGASTDTQYF
TRBV19	NA	NA	TRBJ1-1	TGTGCCAGTAGTGCATCGGTCGCTGAAGCTTTCTTT	CASSASVAEAFF
TRBV3-1/TRBV3-2	NA	TRBD1	TRBJ1-5	TGTGCCAGCAGCCAACTTCAGGGGGCGCAGCCCCAGCATTTT	CASSQLQGAQPQHF
TRBV19	NA	NA	TRBJ1-5	TGTGCCAGTAGTATATCGCGCAGCAATCAGCCCCAGCATTTT	CASSISRSNQPQHF
TRBV12-3/TRBV12-4	NA	TRBD1	TRBJ1-2	TGTGCCAGCAGTCGACAGGGGAACTATGGCTACACCTTC	CASSRQGNYGYTF
TRBV2	NA	NA	TRBJ1-1	TGTGCCAGCAGCGCCGATACAGGGAGGGCGGCCACTGAAGCTTTCTTT	CASSADTGRAATEAFF
TRBV11-3	NA	NA	TRBJ1-5	TGTGCCAGCAGCCCCGACAGCCTTTGGCGGCCCCAGCATTTT	CASSPDSLWRPQHF
TRBV6-2/TRBV6-3	NA	TRBD1	TRBJ1-5	TGTGCCAGCAGTCCCCGGGGCAGGGGGCCTCAGCCCCAGCATTTT	CASSPRGRGPQPQHF
TRBV5-1	once	NA	TRBJ1-6	TGCGCCAGCAGCTCGACTTCGGATTCACCCCTCCACTTT	CASSSTSDSPLHF
TRBV6-5	once	NA	TRBJ2-1	TGTGCCAGCACCGGGGGCGAGCGGGGATACAATGAGCAGTTCTTC	CASTGGERGYNEQFF
TRBV13	NA	TRBD1	TRBJ1-1	TGTGCCAGCAGCTTAGGGGGACAGCTGAACACTGAAGCTTTCTTT	CASSLGGQLNTEAFF
TRBV7-2	NA	TRBD1	TRBJ1-5	TGTGCCAGCAGCTTGGGAGGACAGGGCTCTCAGCCCCAGCATTTT	CASSLGGQGSQPQHF
TRBV29-1	once	TRBD1	TRBJ1-4	TGCAGCGTCAAACAGGGGGCGGGTGAAAAACTGTTTTTT	CSVKQGAGEKLFF
TRBV10-1	few	TRBD1	TRBJ1-1	TGCGCCAGCAGTGAAGACAGGGCCACTGAAGCTTTCTTT	CASSEDRATEAFF
TRBV11-3	NA	NA	TRBJ2-1	TGTGCCAGCAGCTTAGAAGGCGGAAGCTCCTACAATGAGCAGTTCTTC	CASSLEGGSSYNEQFF
TRBV10-1	NA	TRBD1	TRBJ2-1	TGCGCCAGCAGTGACGGGACAGGGGGCTATGAGCAGTTCTTC	CASSDGTGGYEQFF
TRBV4-1	NA	TRBD1	TRBJ1-1	TGCGCCAGCAGCCAGGGACAGAAGAACACTGAAGCTTTCTTT	CASSQGQKNTEAFF
TRBV11-3	NA	TRBD2	TRBJ2-1	TGTGCCAGCAGCTTGGGCCTAGCGGGGTACAATGAGCAGTTCTTC	CASSLGLAGYNEQFF
TRBV12-3/TRBV12-4	once	NA	TRBJ1-2	TGTGCCAGCAGTTTTAATGGCTACACCTTC	CASSFNGYTF
TRBV21-1	NA	NA	TRBJ2-7	TGTGCCAGCGGTACAGGGGCAGGCGAGCAGTACTTC	CASGTGAGEQYF
TRBV7-6	few	TRBD1	TRBJ2-1	TGTGCCAGCAGCGTCGGACAGGGGGGCTCCTACAATGAGCAGTTCTTC	CASSVGQGGSYNEQFF
TRBV5-1	NA	NA	TRBJ2-7	TGCGCCAGCAATTCCCAATTAAACAGTGACTACGAGCAGTACTTC	CASNSQLNSDYEQYF
TRBV10-1	once	NA	TRBJ2-4	TGCGCCAGCAGTGAGTCGAAATCGGGGGTTGATTCGAACATTCAGTACTTC	CASSESKSGVDSNIQYF
TRBV18	NA	NA	TRBJ2-7	TGTGCCAGCTCACCACGGTTCCGCGGGCTTGTAAACTACGAGCAGTACTTC	CASSPRFRGLVNYEQYF
TRBV6-5	NA	TRBD1	TRBJ1-1	TGTGCCAGCAGAGAGGACAGGGTGAACACTGAAGCTTTCTTT	CASREDRVNTEAFF
TRBV19	NA	NA	TRBJ2-3	TGTGCCAGTAGTTCAATAGTGTCGGATACGCAGTATTTT	CASSSIVSDTQYF
TRBV10-3	medium-sized	NA	TRBJ2-1	TGTGCCATCAGTGGCTTAGCATCGAGCTACAATGAGCAGTTCTTC	CAISGLASSYNEQFF
TRBV2	NA	TRBD1	TRBJ1-2	TGTGCCACCCGAGACTTCTCGACAGGGAACTATGGCTACACCTTC	CATRDFSTGNYGYTF
TRBV11-3	NA	NA	TRBJ2-5	TGTGCCAGCAGCTTCCTAGGGGCGATCCAAGAGACCCAGTACTTC	CASSFLGAIQETQYF
TRBV11-3	NA	NA	TRBJ2-2	TGTGCCAGCAGCGAAGTACGGGGGAACGCCGGGGAGCTGTTTTTT	CASSEVRGNAGELFF
TRBV3-1/TRBV3-2	NA	NA	TRBJ2-5	TGTGCCAGCAGCCAACAGGGGCAAGAGACCCAGTACTTC	CASSQQGQETQYF
TRBV28	NA	TRBD1	TRBJ1-6	TGTGCCAGCAGTTTAAGGGGGCGGAATAATTCACCCCTCCACTTT	CASSLRGRNNSPLHF
TRBV5-6	NA	NA	TRBJ2-5	TGTGCCAGCAGCCTGCAGGGGGGCACAGGTGAGACCCAGTACTTC	CASSLQGGTGETQYF
TRBV3-1/TRBV3-2	NA	TRBD1	TRBJ2-7	TGTGCCAGCACCCAGGGGGCGTACACCTACGAGCAGTACTTC	CASTQGAYTYEQYF
TRBV3-1/TRBV3-2	NA	TRBD1	TRBJ1-2	TGTGCCAGCAGCCAAGGGACAGGACGCTATGGCTACACCTTC	CASSQGTGRYGYTF
TRBV5-7	once	NA	TRBJ1-6	TGTGCCAGCAGCCCGAGGCGGGGGAGGGCGAATTCACCCCTCCACTTT	CASSPRRGRANSPLHF
TRBV3-1/TRBV3-2	once	TRBD1	TRBJ1-5	TGTGCCAGCAGCCAAGGGTTCGGGACAGACAATCAGCCCCAGCATTTT	CASSQGFGTDNQPQHF
TRBV23-1	NA	TRBD1	TRBJ1-2	TGCGCCAGCAGTCAAGTTCGGGACAGGGTGTATGGCTACACCTTC	CASSQVRDRVYGYTF